Listed here is a single T cell receptor (beta chain). Its antigen is not identified. This entry comes from a study of T cell repertoires in cytomegalovirus infection. The overall study: CMV epitopes that were recently identified and HLA-C-restricted were used alongside well-studied HLA-B-restricted ones.

TCRdb used MiXCR to reprocess the reads, holding one entry per CDR3 protein. This table holds 200,000 to 250,000 distinct CDR3 sequences, 35% to 45% found once. The V and J ends lost 4 bases and 8 bases respectively, with 11 bases between them. CDR1 is WSHSY, CDR2 SAAADI, per germline. The CDR3 loop spans 13 amino acids. Study observations and caveats: The ex vivo response showed dominance by HLA-C-restricted CMV-specific TCR beta clonotypes.

The chain is built from TRBV10-2 and TRBJ1-4; D is unresolved. This sequence originates from a human donor in good health (CMV status not recorded). Some clones in this sample may be carry-over from other donors' samples. Material: CD8+ T cells from cultured PBMCs, obtained from culture after CMV antigen stimulation. Here the CDR3 DNA reads TGCGCCAGCAGTGCGGCAGCCTCGGAAAAACTGTTTTTT. It codes for CASSAAASEKLFF.